The TCR beta chain described here comes from a study of blood T cell repertoires in COVID-19. CDR3 length: 14 amino acids. V lost 0 bases and J lost 2, with 11 bases in between. Germline loops: CDR1 GTSNPN, CDR2 SVGIG (reference sequence). Data came from immunoSEQ multiplex PCR; TCRdb stores just in-frame clones and leaves some out. In the table there are 310,000 or so clones, about nine tenths of which are singletons. The receptor comes from a man aged 50-59 years with active or convalescent COVID-19. The V gene is TRBV30, the J gene TRBJ2-7; maybe TRBD1 (6 bases). The sample comprised peripheral blood. CDR3 region: CAWSVQGGTYEQYF. DNA for the CDR3: TGTGCCTGGAGTGTACAGGGCGGTACCTACGAGCAGTACTTC.